This TCR beta chain is from a study of T-cell reconstitution after alpha-beta-depleted transplantation in children listed by TCRdb under 2016. For context, the study as a whole: Using TCR repertoire profiling, the study followed T-cell immune reconstitution in a quantitative way in children after TCRalphabeta/CD19-depleted allogeneic hematopoietic cell transplantation. Results and caveats for the whole study, not just this receptor: The apparently early recovery of alphabetaT-cell counts about two months after transplant reportedly depended on only several hundred rapidly expanded clones that came from non-depleted graft cells. In some patients, high TCRbeta diversity at day 60 was attributed to recipient T cells and intrathymic progenitors that had survived conditioning. The frequencies of hyperexpanded clones fell over the following months, and after one year, T-cell counts and TCRbeta diversity were mostly attributed to newly produced T cells.

Turning to this clonotype: It lacks a known antigen. Base quality data are lacking; no much larger clone is found one base away.

Interpreted using the paper, the treatment or condition label stands for: allogeneic hematopoietic cell transplantation with graft depleted of TCRalphabeta T cells and CD19 B cells. Transplant recipients were children who received TCRalphabeta/CD19-depleted allogeneic hematopoietic cell grafts. The library was prepared using PCR. Sequencer: Illumina HiSeq 2500. TCR libraries were prepared with molecular barcoding, using unique molecular identifiers to normalize TCRbeta repertoire quantification. TCRdb passed the public sequencing reads through fastp at Q25 and MiXCR, retaining productive beta sequences. Duplicate CDR3 protein sequences are folded into a single record with the most common DNA and genes. A total of 300,000 to 350,000 distinct CDR3 sequences appear in this sample, roughly 21% of them only once. The ten largest clones take up approximately 9.9% of the sample. Counted from cysteine to phenylalanine, this CDR3 has 15 amino acids. The entry retains the CDR3 DNA only, 45 bases that are in frame from base 1. V has 0 bases trimmed and J has 6 bases trimmed; junction bases matching no gene number 3. From a lookup of the germline V gene, CDR1 and CDR2 are SGDLS and YYNGEE.

The source material was PBMCs, mostly from graft donor cells, sampled 180 days after TCRalphabeta/CD19-depleted stem cell transplant. Rearrangement joined TRBV9 to TRBJ2-3, with 11 junctional bases fitting TRBD2. The receptor comes from a male patient between 5 and 17 years old who had a stem cell transplant for acute lymphoblastic leukemia, so the T cells may come from the graft donor. The CDR3: CASSVVAGGPDTQYF. In nucleotide form, the sequence is TGTGCCAGCAGCGTAGTAGCGGGAGGGCCTGATACGCAGTATTTT.